This T cell receptor beta chain was observed in a study of CD8+CD57+ T cells in acquired aplastic anemia. Findings of the study overall: Common to patients and controls were 25 to 30 CD8+ CDR3 sequences.

TCR beta VDJ and CDR3 were profiled, and genomic DNA was the template. In TCRdb, the reads were re-called with MiXCR into one record per CDR3 protein. The sample lists 400,000 to 600,000 distinct CDR3 sequences, less than 35% seen once, with around 0.82% in the top ten. Sequenced patients had shown CD8+CD57+ cell expansion by flow cytometry. In the case of this clonotype: What it binds is not known.

CDR1 and CDR2 from the germline V gene are SEHNR and FQNEAQ (reference sequence). V lost 7 bases to trimming and J lost 4 bases, with 7 bases between them. This CDR3 spans 12 amino acids. The sequence came from a human donor with aplastic anemia. The chain employs TRBV7-9 and TRBJ1-4; D ambiguous. The sequenced sample consisted of sorted CD4+, CD8+, or CD8+CD57+ T cells (not recorded which) from PBMCs. The CDR3 here is CASTSFNEKLFF. The CDR3 DNA follows: TGTGCCAGCACCTCATTTAATGAAAAACTGTTTTTT.